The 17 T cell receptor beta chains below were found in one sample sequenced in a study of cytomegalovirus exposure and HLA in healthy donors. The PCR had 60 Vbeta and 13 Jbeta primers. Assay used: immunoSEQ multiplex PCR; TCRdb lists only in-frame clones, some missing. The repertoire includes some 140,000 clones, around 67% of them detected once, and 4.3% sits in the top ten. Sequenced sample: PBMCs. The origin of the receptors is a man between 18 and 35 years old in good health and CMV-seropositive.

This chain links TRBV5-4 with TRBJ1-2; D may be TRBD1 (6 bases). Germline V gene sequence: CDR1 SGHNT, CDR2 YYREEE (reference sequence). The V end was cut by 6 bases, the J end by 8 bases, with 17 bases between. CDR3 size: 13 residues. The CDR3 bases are TGTGCCAGCACCCCTGAGGGGGTTAGAGGCTACACCTTC. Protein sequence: CASTPEGVRGYTF.

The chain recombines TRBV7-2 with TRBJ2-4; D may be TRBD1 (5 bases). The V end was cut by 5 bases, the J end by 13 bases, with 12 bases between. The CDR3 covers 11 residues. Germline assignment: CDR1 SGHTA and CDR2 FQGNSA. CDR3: CASSIRVLQYF. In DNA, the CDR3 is TGTGCCAGCAGCATCAGGGTTCTCCAGTACTTC.

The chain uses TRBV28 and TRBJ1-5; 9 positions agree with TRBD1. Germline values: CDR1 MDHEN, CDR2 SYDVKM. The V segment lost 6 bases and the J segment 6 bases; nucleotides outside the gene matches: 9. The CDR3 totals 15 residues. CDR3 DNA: TGTGCCAGCAGCCACTACCAGACAGGGGGTCAGCCCCAGCATTTT. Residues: CASSHYQTGGQPQHF.

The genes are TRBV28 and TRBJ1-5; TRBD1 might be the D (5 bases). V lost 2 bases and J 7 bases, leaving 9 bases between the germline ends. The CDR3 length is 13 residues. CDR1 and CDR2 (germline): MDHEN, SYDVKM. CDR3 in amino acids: CASSLTGEQPQHF. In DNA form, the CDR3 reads TGTGCCAGCAGTTTAACGGGGGAACAGCCCCAGCATTTT.

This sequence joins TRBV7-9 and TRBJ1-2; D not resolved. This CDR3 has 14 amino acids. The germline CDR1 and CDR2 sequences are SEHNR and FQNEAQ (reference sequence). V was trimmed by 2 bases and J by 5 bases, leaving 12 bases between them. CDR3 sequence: CASSLSVPRYGYTF. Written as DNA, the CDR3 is TGTGCCAGCAGCTTATCGGTGCCACGGTATGGCTACACCTTC.

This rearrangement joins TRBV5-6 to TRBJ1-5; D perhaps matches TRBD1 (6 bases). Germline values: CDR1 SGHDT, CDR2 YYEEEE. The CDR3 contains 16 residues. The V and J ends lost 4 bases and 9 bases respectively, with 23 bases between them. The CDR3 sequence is CASSLHLGDTLWPQHF. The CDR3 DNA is TGTGCCAGCAGCCTACACCTGGGGGACACTTTGTGGCCCCAGCATTTT.

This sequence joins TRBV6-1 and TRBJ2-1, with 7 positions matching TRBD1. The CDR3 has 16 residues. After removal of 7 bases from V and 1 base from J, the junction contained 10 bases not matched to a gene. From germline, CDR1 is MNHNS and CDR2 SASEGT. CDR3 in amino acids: CASIETGMRSYNEQFF. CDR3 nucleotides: TGTGCCAGCATTGAGACAGGGATGCGGTCCTACAATGAGCAGTTCTTC.

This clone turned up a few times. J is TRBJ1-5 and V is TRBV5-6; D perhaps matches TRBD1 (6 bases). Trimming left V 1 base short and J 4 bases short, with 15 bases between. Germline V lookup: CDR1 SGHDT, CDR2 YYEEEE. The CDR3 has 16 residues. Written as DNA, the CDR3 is TGTGCCAGCAGCTTGAGGGGGGGAGGGAGAAATCAGCCCCAGCATTTT. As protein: CASSLRGGGRNQPQHF.

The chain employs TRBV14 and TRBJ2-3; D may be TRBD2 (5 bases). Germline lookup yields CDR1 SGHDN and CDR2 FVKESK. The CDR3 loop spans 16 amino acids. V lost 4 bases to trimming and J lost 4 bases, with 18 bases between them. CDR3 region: CASSPPGRRVSDTQYF. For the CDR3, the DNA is TGTGCCAGCAGCCCCCCGGGGAGACGCGTCTCAGATACGCAGTATTTT.

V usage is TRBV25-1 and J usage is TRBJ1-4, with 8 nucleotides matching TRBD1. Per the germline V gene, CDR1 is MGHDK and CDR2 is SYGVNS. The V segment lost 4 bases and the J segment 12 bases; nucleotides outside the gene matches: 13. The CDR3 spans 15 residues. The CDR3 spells CASSAPRTGIEELFF. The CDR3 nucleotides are TGTGCCAGCAGTGCTCCCAGGACAGGGATCGAGGAACTGTTTTTT.

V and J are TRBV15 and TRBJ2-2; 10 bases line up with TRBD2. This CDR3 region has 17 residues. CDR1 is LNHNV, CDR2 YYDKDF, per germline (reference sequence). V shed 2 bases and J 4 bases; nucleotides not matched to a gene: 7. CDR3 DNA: TGTGCCACCAGCAGAAGAGCGGGGGGGCTGTTCACCGGGGAGCTGTTTTTT. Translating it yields CATSRRAGGLFTGELFF.

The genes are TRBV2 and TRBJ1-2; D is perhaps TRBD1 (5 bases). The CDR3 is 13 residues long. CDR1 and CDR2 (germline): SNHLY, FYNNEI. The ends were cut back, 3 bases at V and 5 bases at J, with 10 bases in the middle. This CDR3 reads CASSEKGFYGYTF. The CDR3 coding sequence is TGTGCCAGCAGTGAGAAGGGGTTTTATGGCTACACCTTC.

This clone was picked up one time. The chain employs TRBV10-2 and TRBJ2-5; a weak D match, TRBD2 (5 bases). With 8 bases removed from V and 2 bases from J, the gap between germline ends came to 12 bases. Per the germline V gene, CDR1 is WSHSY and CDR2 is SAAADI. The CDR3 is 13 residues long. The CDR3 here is CASLRPGQETQYF. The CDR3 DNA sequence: TGCGCCAGCCTAAGACCGGGGCAAGAGACCCAGTACTTC.

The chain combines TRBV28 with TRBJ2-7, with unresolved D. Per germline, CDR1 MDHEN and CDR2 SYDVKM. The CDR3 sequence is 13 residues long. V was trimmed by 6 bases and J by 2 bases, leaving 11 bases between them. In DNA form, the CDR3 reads TGTGCCAGCAGAAAGACTGGCCCCTACGAGCAGTACTTC. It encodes CASRKTGPYEQYF.

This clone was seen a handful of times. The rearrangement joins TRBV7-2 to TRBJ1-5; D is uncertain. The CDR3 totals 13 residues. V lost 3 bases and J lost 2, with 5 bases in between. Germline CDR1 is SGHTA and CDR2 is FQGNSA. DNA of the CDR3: TGTGCCAGCAGCTTTGGAGGCAATCAGCCCCAGCATTTT. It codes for CASSFGGNQPQHF.

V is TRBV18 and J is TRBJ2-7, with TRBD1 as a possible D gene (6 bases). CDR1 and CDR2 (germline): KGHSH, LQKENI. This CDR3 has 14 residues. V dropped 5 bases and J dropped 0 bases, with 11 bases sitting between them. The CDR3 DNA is TGTGCCAGCTCATGGACAGCGAGCTCCTACGAGCAGTACTTC. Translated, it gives CASSWTASSYEQYF.

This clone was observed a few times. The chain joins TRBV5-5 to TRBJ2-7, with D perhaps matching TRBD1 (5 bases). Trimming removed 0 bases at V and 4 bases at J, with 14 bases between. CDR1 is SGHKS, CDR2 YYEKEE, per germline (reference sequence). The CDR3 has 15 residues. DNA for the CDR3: TGTGCCAGCAGCTTGGGGATCATGACAGATTACGAGCAGTACTTC. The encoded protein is CASSLGIMTDYEQYF.